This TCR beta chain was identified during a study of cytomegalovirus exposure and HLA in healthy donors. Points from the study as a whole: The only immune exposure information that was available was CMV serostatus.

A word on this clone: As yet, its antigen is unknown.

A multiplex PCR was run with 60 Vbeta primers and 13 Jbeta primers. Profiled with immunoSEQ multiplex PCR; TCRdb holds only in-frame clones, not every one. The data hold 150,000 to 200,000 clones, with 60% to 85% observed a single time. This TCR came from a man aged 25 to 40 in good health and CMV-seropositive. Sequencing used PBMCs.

The CDR3 is CASSLGGQGIYEQYF. The CDR3 DNA reads as TGTGCCAGCAGCTTAGGGGGACAGGGAATCTACGAGCAGTACTTC. The V gene is TRBV11-3, the J gene TRBJ2-7, with TRBD1 matching 9 bases. CDR3 length: 15 amino acids. With 1 base clipped from V and 3 bases from J, the junction kept 4 bases outside the gene matches. In germline, CDR1 is SGHNT, CDR2 YENEEA.